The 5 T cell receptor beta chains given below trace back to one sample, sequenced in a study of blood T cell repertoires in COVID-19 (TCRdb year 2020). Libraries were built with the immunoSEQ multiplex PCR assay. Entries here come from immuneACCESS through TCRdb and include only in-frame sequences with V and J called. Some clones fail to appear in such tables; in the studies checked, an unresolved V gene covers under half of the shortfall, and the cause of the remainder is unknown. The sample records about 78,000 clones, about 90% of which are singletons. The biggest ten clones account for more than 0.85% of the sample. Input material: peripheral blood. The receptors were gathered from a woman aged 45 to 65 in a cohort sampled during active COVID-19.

The chain's CDR3 is CATTQGLSPGELFF. In DNA, the CDR3 is TGTGCCACCACCCAGGGACTTAGCCCCGGGGAGCTGTTTTTT. The chain uses TRBV19 and TRBJ2-2; perhaps TRBD2 as D (6 bases). This CDR3 spans 14 amino acids. Per the germline V gene, CDR1 is LNHDA and CDR2 is SQIVND (reference sequence). V lost 10 bases, J lost 6 bases, and 18 bases lay in between.

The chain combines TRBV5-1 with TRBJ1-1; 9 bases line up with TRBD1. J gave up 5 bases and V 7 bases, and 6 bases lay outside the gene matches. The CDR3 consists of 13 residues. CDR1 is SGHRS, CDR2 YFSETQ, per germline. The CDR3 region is CASSTGGTTEAFF. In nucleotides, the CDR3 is TGCGCCAGCTCTACAGGGGGCACGACTGAAGCTTTCTTT.

DNA of the CDR3: TGTGCCAGCAGCCCATCCCCGACAGGGAATACGCAGTATTTT. Encoded protein: CASSPSPTGNTQYF. The chain employs TRBV28 and TRBJ2-3; 7 nucleotides line up with TRBD1. In germline, CDR1 is MDHEN, CDR2 SYDVKM. The V and J ends lost 6 bases and 7 bases, in that order; junction bases with no gene match: 10. The CDR3 loop spans 14 amino acids. The full variable domain, completed using reference TRBV28 and TRBJ2-3, is DVKVTQSSRYLVKRTGEKVFLECVQDMDHENMFWYRQDPGLGLRLIYFSYDVKMKEKGDIPEGYSVSREKKERFSLILESASTNQTSMYLCASSPSPTGNTQYFGPGTRLTVL.

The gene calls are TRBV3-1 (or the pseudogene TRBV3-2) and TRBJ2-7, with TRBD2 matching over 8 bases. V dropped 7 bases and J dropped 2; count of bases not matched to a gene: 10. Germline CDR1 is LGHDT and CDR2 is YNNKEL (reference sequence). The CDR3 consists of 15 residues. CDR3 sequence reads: CASTSAGGGPYEQYF. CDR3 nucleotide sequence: TGTGCCAGCACCTCGGCGGGGGGAGGGCCCTACGAGCAGTACTTC.

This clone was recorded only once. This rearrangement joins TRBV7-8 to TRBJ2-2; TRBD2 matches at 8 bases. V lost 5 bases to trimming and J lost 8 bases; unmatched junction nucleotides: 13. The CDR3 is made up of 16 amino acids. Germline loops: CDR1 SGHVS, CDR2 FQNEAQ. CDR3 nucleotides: TGTGCCAGCAGCGCGGCCGGGACTAGACAAGGGGGGGAGCTGTTTTTT. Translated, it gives CASSAAGTRQGGELFF.